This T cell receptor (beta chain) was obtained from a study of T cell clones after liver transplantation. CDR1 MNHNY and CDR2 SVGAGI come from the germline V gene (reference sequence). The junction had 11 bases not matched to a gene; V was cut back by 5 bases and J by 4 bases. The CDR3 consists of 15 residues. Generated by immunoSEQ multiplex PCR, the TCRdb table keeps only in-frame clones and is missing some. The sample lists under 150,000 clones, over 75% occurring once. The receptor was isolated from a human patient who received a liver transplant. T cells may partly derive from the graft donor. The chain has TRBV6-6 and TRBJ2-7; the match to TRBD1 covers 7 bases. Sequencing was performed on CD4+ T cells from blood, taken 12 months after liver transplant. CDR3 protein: CASSGTTGRTYEQYF. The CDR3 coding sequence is TGTGCCAGCAGTGGGACGACAGGGCGGACTTACGAGCAGTACTTC.